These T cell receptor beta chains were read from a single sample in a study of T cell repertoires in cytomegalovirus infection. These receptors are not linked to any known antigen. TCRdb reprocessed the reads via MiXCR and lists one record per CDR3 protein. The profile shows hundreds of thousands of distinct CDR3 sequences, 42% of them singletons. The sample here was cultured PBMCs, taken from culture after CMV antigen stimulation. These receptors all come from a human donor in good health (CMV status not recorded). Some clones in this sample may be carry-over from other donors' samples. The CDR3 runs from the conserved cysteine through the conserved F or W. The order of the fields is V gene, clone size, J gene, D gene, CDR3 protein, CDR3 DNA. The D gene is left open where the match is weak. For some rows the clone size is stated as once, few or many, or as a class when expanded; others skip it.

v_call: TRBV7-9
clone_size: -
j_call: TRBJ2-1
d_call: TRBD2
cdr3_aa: CARSHQPGLEYMAGIEGYNEQFF
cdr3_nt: TGTGCCAGGTCCCACCAACCGGGACTAGAATATATGGCGGGAATTGAGGGCTACAATGAGCAGTTCTTC

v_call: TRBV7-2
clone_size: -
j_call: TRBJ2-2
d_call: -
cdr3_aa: CASSLVVGGTGELFF
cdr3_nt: TGTGCCAGCAGCTTAGTCGTTGGGGGGACCGGGGAGCTGTTTTTT

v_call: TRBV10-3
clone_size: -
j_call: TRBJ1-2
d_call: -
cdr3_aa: CAISESYTDYGYTF
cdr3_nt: TGTGCCATCAGTGAGTCGTATACGGACTATGGCTACACCTTC

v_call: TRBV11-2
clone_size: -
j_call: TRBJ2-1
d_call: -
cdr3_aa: CASSLSRGHRSSYNEQFF
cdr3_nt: TGTGCCAGCAGCTTAAGTAGGGGACATAGGAGCTCCTACAATGAGCAGTTCTTC

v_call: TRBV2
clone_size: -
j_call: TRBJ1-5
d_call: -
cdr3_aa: CASSEQKQSARHF
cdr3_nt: TGTGCCAGCAGTGAACAGAAGCAATCCGCGCGGCATTTT

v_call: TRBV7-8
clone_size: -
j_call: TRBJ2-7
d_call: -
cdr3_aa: CASSLGGRVLSYEQYF
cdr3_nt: TGTGCCAGCAGCTTAGGGGGGCGAGTCCTCTCCTACGAGCAGTACTTC

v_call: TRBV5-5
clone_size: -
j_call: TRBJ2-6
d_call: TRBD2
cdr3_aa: CASSREAGANVLTF
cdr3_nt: TGTGCCAGCAGCCGGGAGGCTGGGGCCAACGTCCTGACTTTC

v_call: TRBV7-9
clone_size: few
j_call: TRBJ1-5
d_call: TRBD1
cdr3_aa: CASGGTDQPQHF
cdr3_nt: TGTGCCAGCGGGGGGACAGATCAGCCCCAGCATTTT

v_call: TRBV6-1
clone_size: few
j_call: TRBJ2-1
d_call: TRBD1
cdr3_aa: CASSVEDRRNNEQFF
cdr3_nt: TGTGCCAGCAGTGTGGAGGACAGGCGCAACAATGAGCAGTTCTTC

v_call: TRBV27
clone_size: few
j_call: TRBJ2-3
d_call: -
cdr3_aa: CASSIRHSTDTQYF
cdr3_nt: TGTGCCAGCAGTATTAGACACAGCACAGATACGCAGTATTTT

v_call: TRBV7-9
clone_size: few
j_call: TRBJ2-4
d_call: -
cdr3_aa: CASSYGSGAKNIQYF
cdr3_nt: TGTGCCAGCAGCTACGGTAGTGGGGCCAAAAACATTCAGTACTTC

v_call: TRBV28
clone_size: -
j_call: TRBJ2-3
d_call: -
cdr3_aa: CASSLKPLTDTQYF
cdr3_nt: TGTGCCAGCAGTTTAAAACCACTCACAGATACGCAGTATTTT

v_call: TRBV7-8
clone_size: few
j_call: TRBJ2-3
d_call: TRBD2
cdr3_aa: CASSLVVGTSQTDTQYF
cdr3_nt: TGTGCCAGCAGCTTAGTAGTTGGGACTAGCCAAACAGATACGCAGTATTTT

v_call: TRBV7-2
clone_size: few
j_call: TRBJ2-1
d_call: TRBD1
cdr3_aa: CASSLQGVGYNEQFF
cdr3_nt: TGTGCCAGCAGCCTACAGGGGGTAGGTTACAATGAGCAGTTCTTC

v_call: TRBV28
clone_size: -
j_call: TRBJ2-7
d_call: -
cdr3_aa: CASSFAIGSHEQYF
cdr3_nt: TGTGCCAGCAGTTTTGCTATCGGGTCCCACGAGCAGTACTTC

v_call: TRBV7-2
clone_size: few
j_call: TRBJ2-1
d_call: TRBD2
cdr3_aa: CASSLWLAGEQFF
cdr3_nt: TGTGCCAGCAGCTTATGGCTAGCGGGAGAACAGTTCTTC

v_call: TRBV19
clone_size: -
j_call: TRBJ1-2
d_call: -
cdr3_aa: CASSTGEDGHYGYTF
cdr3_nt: TGTGCCAGTAGTACGGGTGAGGACGGTCACTATGGCTACACCTTC

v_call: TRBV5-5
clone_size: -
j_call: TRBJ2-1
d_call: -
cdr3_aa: CASSFQGGSYNEQFF
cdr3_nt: TGTGCCAGCAGCTTTCAGGGAGGCTCCTACAATGAGCAGTTCTTC

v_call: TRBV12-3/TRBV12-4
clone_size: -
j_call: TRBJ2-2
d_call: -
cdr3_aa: CASSLGTGDTGELFF
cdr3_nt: TGTGCCAGCAGTCTAGGGACTGGGGACACCGGGGAGCTGTTTTTT

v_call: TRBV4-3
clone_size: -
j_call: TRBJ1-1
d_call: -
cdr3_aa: CASSQTDLMNTEAFF
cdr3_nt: TGCGCCAGCAGCCAGACCGACCTCATGAACACTGAAGCTTTCTTT